This T cell receptor (beta chain) was recorded in a study of blood T cell repertoires in COVID-19. Method: immunoSEQ multiplex PCR; TCRdb's copy keeps in-frame clones and lacks some. The table shows about 210,000 clones, with more than 80% occurring only once. All enrollees were roughly 18 to 89 years old and from about 24 US areas. V lost 3 bases to trimming and J lost 5 bases, with 10 bases between them. The CDR3 consists of 13 residues. The TCR comes from a middle-aged man who had recovered from COVID-19. The chain employs TRBV12-3 or TRBV12-4 and TRBJ1-1; D uncertain. Input material: PBMCs or T cells enriched from blood (not recorded which). The CDR3 nucleotides read TGTGCCAGCAGTTTGGCGGCTAGTACTGAAGCTTTCTTT. It translates to CASSLAASTEAFF.